This TCR beta chain was sequenced in a study of OX40 agonist ivuxolimab in advanced cancers. The study's findings and limits: On average, CD8+ T cells had more expanded clones than CD4+.

Germline CDR1 is SGDLS and CDR2 is YYNGEE. V lost 4 bases and J lost 1, with 18 bases in between. The CDR3 consists of 17 residues. The assay was immunoSEQ multiplex PCR, and TCRdb's table has in-frame clones only and misses some. Of fewer than 100,000 clones in the sample, about nine tenths were seen once. With regard to this clone: The antigen is unknown.

The chain is built from TRBV9 and TRBJ1-5, with D perhaps matching TRBD1 (5 bases). The sample was CD4+ or CD8+ T cells sorted from blood, taken in a trial of the OX40 agonist ivuxolimab. The clonotype was recovered from an adult with an advanced solid tumor such as melanoma, head and neck, liver or kidney cancer. DNA for the CDR3: TGTGCCAGCAGCACTGGGATGGGGGGTTTAAGCAATCAGCCCCAGCATTTT. Protein: CASSTGMGGLSNQPQHF.